The 6 T cell receptor beta chains below come from one sample, sequenced in a study of early T cells in non-severe SARS-CoV-2 infection. MiXCR was run by TCRdb on the 5' RACE reads, yielding one entry per CDR3 protein. Of 98,000 or so distinct CDR3 sequences listed, 9% to 13% are singletons. The source material was whole blood. All receptors come from an adult who was a healthcare worker with PCR-confirmed SARS-CoV-2 infection or an uninfected control (not recorded which).

This clonotype was counted at least ten times. The chain has TRBV7-9 and TRBJ2-7; TRBD2 agrees at 7 bases. CDR3 length equals 17 residues. CDR1 and CDR2 from the germline V gene are SEHNR and FQNEAQ (reference sequence). V dropped 5 bases and J dropped 2; count of bases not matched to a gene: 15. CDR3 amino acids: CASSISRIPGLPYEQYF. The CDR3 nucleotides are TGTGCCAGCAGCATAAGTCGGATTCCGGGACTACCCTACGAGCAGTACTTC.

The sample holds a few counts of this clonotype. This chain links TRBV24-1 with TRBJ2-1; 7 positions match TRBD1. CDR3 size: 15 residues. Germline V CDR1 and CDR2: KGHDR, SFDVKD. J lost 6 bases, V lost 6 bases, and 10 bases had no gene match. The CDR3 region is CATSPTGLVLNEQFF. In DNA form, the CDR3 reads TGTGCCACCAGTCCGACAGGGTTGGTGCTCAATGAGCAGTTCTTC.

The chain combines TRBV3-1 with TRBJ2-1; D might be TRBD2 (5 bases). V was trimmed by 3 bases and J by 15 bases, leaving 12 bases between them. The CDR3 runs to 11 residues. CDR1 LGHDT and CDR2 YNNKEL come from the germline V gene (reference sequence). The CDR3 protein is CASSQGSLVFF. The CDR3 coding sequence is TGTGCCAGCAGCCAGGGGAGCCTGGTGTTCTTC.

This clonotype occurred a few times. V is TRBV4-2 and J is TRBJ2-1; 9 bases are shared with TRBD1. The ends lost 6 bases at V and 7 bases at J; junction bases unmatched: 13. The CDR3 is made up of 16 amino acids. The germline CDR1 and CDR2 sequences are LGHNA and YNFKEQ. The CDR3 coding sequence is TGTGCCAGCAGGCAATTGGGACAGGGCCAGAGGAATGAGCAGTTCTTC. It is translated as CASRQLGQGQRNEQFF.

There are many counts of this clonotype. This chain uses TRBV9 with TRBJ2-1; D may be TRBD1 (6 bases). The germline V and J ends were trimmed by 2 bases and 2 bases, with 11 bases remaining between them. This CDR3 comprises 15 residues. Per the germline V gene, CDR1 is SGDLS and CDR2 is YYNGEE. This CDR3 is CASSVQGLTYNEQFF. The CDR3 DNA reads TGTGCCAGCAGCGTCCAGGGGCTCACCTACAATGAGCAGTTCTTC.

This clonotype is labeled large. V gene TRBV20-1 combines with J gene TRBJ2-1; D perhaps matches TRBD2 (6 bases). V was shortened by 6 bases and J by 0 bases, with 18 bases between the two germline ends. The germline V gene has CDR1 DFQATT and CDR2 SNEGSKA (reference sequence). The CDR3 consists of 16 residues. CDR3 nucleotide sequence: TGCAGTGCCTGGCTGGAGGGCCGGAGCTCCTACAATGAGCAGTTCTTC. The encoded protein is CSAWLEGRSSYNEQFF.